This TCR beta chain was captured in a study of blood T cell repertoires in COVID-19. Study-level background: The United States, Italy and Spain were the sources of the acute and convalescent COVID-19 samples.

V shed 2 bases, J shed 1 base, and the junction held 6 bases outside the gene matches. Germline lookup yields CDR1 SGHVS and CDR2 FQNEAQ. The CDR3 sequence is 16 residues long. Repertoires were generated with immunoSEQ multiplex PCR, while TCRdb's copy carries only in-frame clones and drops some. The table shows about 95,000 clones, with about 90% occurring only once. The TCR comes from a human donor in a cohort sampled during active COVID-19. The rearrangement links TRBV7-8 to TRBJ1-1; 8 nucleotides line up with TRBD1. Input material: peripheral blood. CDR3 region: CASSLWATGANTEAFF. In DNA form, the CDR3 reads TGTGCCAGCAGCTTATGGGCGACAGGGGCGAACACTGAAGCTTTCTTT.